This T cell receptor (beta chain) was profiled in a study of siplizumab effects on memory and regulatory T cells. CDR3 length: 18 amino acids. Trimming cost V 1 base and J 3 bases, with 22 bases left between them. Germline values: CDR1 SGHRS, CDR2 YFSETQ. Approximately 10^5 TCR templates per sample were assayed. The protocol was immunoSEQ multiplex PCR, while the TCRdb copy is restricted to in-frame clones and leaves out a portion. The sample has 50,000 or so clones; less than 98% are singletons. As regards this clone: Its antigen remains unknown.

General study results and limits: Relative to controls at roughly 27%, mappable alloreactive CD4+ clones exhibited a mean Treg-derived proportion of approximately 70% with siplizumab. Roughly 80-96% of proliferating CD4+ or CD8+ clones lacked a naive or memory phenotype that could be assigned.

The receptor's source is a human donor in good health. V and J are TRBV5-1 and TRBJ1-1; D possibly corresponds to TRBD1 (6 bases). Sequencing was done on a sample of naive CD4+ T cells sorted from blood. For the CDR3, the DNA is TGCGCCAGCAGCTTGTACTACCCCGGTAGAGGGGGAGACACTGAAGCTTTCTTT. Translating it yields CASSLYYPGRGGDTEAFF.